These 5 T cell receptor beta chains share one sample of origin, sequenced in a study of T-cell reconstitution after alpha-beta-depleted transplantation in children. Using unique molecular identifiers, the investigators prepared the TCRbeta library. MiXCR, applied by TCRdb to the PCR reads, yields one record per CDR3 protein. The table has about 980,000 distinct CDR3 sequences, about 29% seen once. This material consisted of PBMCs, mostly from graft donor cells, taken 360 days after TCRalphabeta/CD19-depleted stem cell transplant. Receptors originate from a boy younger than two who had a stem cell transplant for SCID, so the T cells may come from the graft donor.

This chain uses TRBV20-1 with TRBJ2-6; D is unresolved. Germline CDR1 and CDR2: DFQATT and SNEGSKA (reference sequence). V was shortened by 0 bases and J by 2 bases, with 8 bases between the two germline ends. This CDR3 region has 15 residues. As DNA, the CDR3 is TGCAGTGCTAGAGACCTCTCAGCTGGGGCCAACGTCCTGACTTTC. Residues: CSARDLSAGANVLTF.

This clonotype has more than one count but fewer than ten. The chain carries TRBV12-3 or TRBV12-4 and TRBJ2-7; no reliable D call. Trimming pared 6 bases from V and 1 base from J, leaving 13 bases between. The CDR3 is made up of 14 amino acids. The CDR3 reads CASSIPRVSYEQYF. The DNA of the CDR3 is TGTGCCAGCAGCATACCTAGGGTATCCTACGAGCAGTACTTC.

This clonotype has just a few counts. This chain connects TRBV12-3 or TRBV12-4 to TRBJ1-5; 10 bases agree with TRBD1. J gave up 6 bases and V 6 bases, and 11 bases lay outside the gene matches. The CDR3 spans 16 residues. The CDR3 region is CASREVGDRGLQPQHF. DNA for the CDR3: TGTGCCAGCAGGGAGGTCGGGGACAGGGGACTTCAGCCCCAGCATTTT.

Only a few counts were recorded for this clonotype. The chain is built from TRBV10-3 and TRBJ1-2, with no clear D. Germline loops: CDR1 ENHRY, CDR2 SYGVKD. CDR3 length equals 14 residues. Trimming took off 5 bases at V and 0 bases at J, with 10 bases between the two ends. The CDR3 loop is CAISQAPANYGYTF. CDR3 coding DNA: TGTGCCATCAGTCAGGCCCCGGCTAACTATGGCTACACCTTC.

This clonotype was seen more than once but under ten times. The gene calls are TRBV7-9 and TRBJ1-2, with D maybe TRBD1 (5 bases). Germline assignment: CDR1 SEHNR and CDR2 FQNEAQ (reference sequence). V lost 3 bases, J lost 0 bases, and 14 bases lay in between. The CDR3 loop spans 16 amino acids. In DNA form, the CDR3 reads TGTGCCAGCAGCTTTTACACAGGCGGCTCTAACTATGGCTACACCTTC. This sequence encodes CASSFYTGGSNYGYTF.